The 31 T cell receptor beta chains below were found in one sample sequenced in a study of T-cell memory formation after mild COVID-19. TCRdb analysed the 5' RACE reads with MiXCR anew, one entry per CDR3 protein. Found here are around 510,000 distinct CDR3 sequences, 20% to 25% of them singletons; the top ten hold under 8.5%. Sequenced sample: PBMCs or a T cell subset sorted from them (not recorded which). All receptors come from an adult woman who had mild COVID-19 (a few samples of this study predate the infection). Cell type and time point are not known.

This clonotype showed up just a few times. The V call is TRBV12-3 or TRBV12-4, the J call TRBJ2-1, with 9 bases aligning to TRBD2. Trimming cost V 4 bases and J 2 bases; bases outside gene matches: 6. The length of the CDR3 is 16 residues. The CDR3 protein is CASSSISSGAYNEQFF. CDR3 in DNA: TGTGCCAGCAGTTCCATCTCTAGCGGGGCCTACAATGAGCAGTTCTTC.

The rearrangement joins TRBV7-2 to TRBJ2-1; 9 positions agree with TRBD1. The CDR3 sequence is 16 residues long. V shed 4 bases, J shed 9 bases, and the junction held 13 bases outside the gene matches. The germline V gene has CDR1 SGHTA and CDR2 FQGNSA. The CDR3 bases are TGTGCCAGCAGCTCAAACCCAGACAGGGGGTCGTTTGAGCAGTTCTTC. Translated, it gives CASSSNPDRGSFEQFF.

This clonotype was found a few times. The rearrangement links TRBV7-2 to TRBJ1-2; D possibly corresponds to TRBD1 (6 bases). Germline CDR1 and CDR2: SGHTA and FQGNSA. This CDR3 has 14 amino acids. V lost 5 bases, J lost 6 bases, and 16 bases lay in between. CDR3 sequence reads: CASSTPGVGNGYTF. The CDR3 bases are TGTGCCAGCAGCACCCCAGGGGTCGGAAATGGCTACACCTTC.

The V call is TRBV4-1, the J call TRBJ1-1, with a tentative D call TRBD1 (5 bases). Trimming removed 0 bases from V and 6 bases from J, with 14 bases in between. The CDR3 is 15 residues long. Germline loops: CDR1 MGHRA, CDR2 YSYEKL. The CDR3 here is CASSQDRQGAPEAFF. CDR3 DNA: TGCGCCAGCAGCCAAGACAGGCAGGGAGCCCCTGAAGCTTTCTTT.

The J gene is TRBJ1-2, the V gene TRBV30; D ambiguous. This CDR3 spans 12 amino acids. V shed 4 bases and J shed 1 base, with 7 bases lying between them. Germline V gene data show CDR1 as GTSNPN and CDR2 as SVGIG (reference sequence). CDR3 sequence reads: CAWTRDNYGYTF. CDR3 DNA: TGTGCCTGGACTCGGGATAACTATGGCTACACCTTC.

This clonotype was counted between two and nine times. J is TRBJ2-7 and V is TRBV5-4; 10 bases line up with TRBD2. Germline V CDR1 and CDR2: SGHNT, YYREEE (reference sequence). This CDR3 comprises 15 residues. J gave up 2 bases and V 5 bases, and 7 bases lay outside the gene matches. CDR3 residues: CASSDPSGGAYEQYF. CDR3 DNA: TGTGCCAGCAGTGATCCGAGCGGGGGGGCCTACGAGCAGTACTTC.

V usage is TRBV4-2 and J usage is TRBJ2-5; D is unresolved. The CDR3 runs 14 residues. In germline, CDR1 is LGHNA, CDR2 YNFKEQ. V lost 1 base to trimming and J lost 3 bases, with 9 bases between them. The CDR3 sequence: CASSQALREETQYF. The CDR3 coding sequence is TGTGCCAGCAGCCAAGCCCTCCGGGAAGAGACCCAGTACTTC.

This clonotype was counted a few times. V gene TRBV29-1 combines with J gene TRBJ2-1, with 13 bases that match TRBD2. From germline, CDR1 is SQVTM and CDR2 ANQGSEA. The V segment lost 1 base and the J segment 8 bases; nucleotides outside the gene matches: 11. This CDR3 has 17 residues. For the CDR3, the DNA is TGCAGCGTTGAAGGCGGGACTAGCGGGAAGGTATCCGATGAGCAGTTCTTC. Translated: CSVEGGTSGKVSDEQFF.

This chain joins TRBV7-8 and TRBJ2-1; TRBD2 matches at 12 bases. This CDR3 has 16 amino acids. Germline-derived CDR1 and CDR2 are SGHVS and FQNEAQ. V shed 4 bases and J 6 bases; nucleotides not matched to a gene: 7. In DNA form, the CDR3 reads TGTGCCAGCAGCTCGTTACTAGCGGGAGGACCCAATGAGCAGTTCTTC. It encodes CASSSLLAGGPNEQFF. The full variable domain, its missing parts supplied by reference TRBV7-8 and TRBJ2-1, is GAGVSQSPRYKVAKRGQDVALRCDPISGHVSLFWYQQALGQGPEFLTYFQNEAQLDKSGLPSDRFFAERPEGSVSTLKIQRTQQEDSAVYLCASSSLLAGGPNEQFFGPGTRLTVL.

This clonotype was observed at least ten times. The chain links TRBV2 to TRBJ2-1; D is perhaps TRBD2 (6 bases). The CDR3 runs to 13 residues. Germline V gene sequence: CDR1 SNHLY, CDR2 FYNNEI. With 8 bases removed from V and 8 bases from J, the gap between germline ends came to 16 bases. The CDR3 nucleotides are TGTGCCAGCCAGACCCCTAGACTAGATGAGCAGTTCTTC. It codes for CASQTPRLDEQFF.

This clonotype was picked up a small number of times. The J gene is TRBJ2-7, the V gene TRBV2; no clear D gene. V was cut by 3 bases and J by 6 bases, with 3 bases left in between. The length of the CDR3 is 10 residues. Germline loops: CDR1 SNHLY, CDR2 FYNNEI. The CDR3 DNA reads TGTGCCAGCAGTGACGGCGAGCAGTACTTC. Its translation is CASSDGEQYF.

CDR3 bases: TGCGCCAGCAGCACATCCGGGACAGAAGGGTATGGCTACACCTTC. Its translation: CASSTSGTEGYGYTF. The rearrangement joins TRBV5-1 to TRBJ1-2; 7 nucleotides match TRBD1. CDR1 is SGHRS and CDR2 is YFSETQ in the germline V gene. V lost 4 bases and J lost 5; bases outside the gene matches: 11. This CDR3 is built from 15 residues.

The chain has TRBV12-3 or TRBV12-4 and TRBJ1-4, with 8 bases identical to TRBD1. Trimming took 5 bases from V and 0 from J; bases not matched to a gene: 5. The CDR3 runs to 16 residues. In DNA form, the CDR3 reads TGTGCCAGCAGTCTCGGACAGGGAGCAACTAATGAAAAACTGTTTTTT. Translation gives CASSLGQGATNEKLFF.

This chain links TRBV18 with TRBJ2-7, with D possibly being TRBD2 (6 bases). V lost 5 bases and J 5 bases, leaving 16 bases between the germline ends. The CDR3 loop spans 14 amino acids. The germline V gene has CDR1 KGHSH and CDR2 LQKENI. The CDR3 protein is CASSDFGSKDEQYF. Here the CDR3 DNA reads TGTGCCAGCTCAGATTTCGGGAGTAAGGACGAGCAGTACTTC. Full variable domain (missing parts from reference TRBV18 and TRBJ2-7): NAGVMQNPRHLVRRRGQEARLRCSPMKGHSHVYWYRQLPEEGLKFMVYLQKENIIDESGMPKERFSAEFPKEGPSILRIQQVVRGDSAAYFCASSDFGSKDEQYFGPGTRLTVT.

In this sample, this clonotype turned up a few times. This rearrangement joins TRBV11-2 to TRBJ1-1, with D possibly TRBD1 on 5 matching bases. Germline-derived CDR1 and CDR2 are SGHAT and FQNNGV. Trimming pared 3 bases from V and 7 bases from J, leaving 12 bases between. The CDR3 is 13 residues long. CDR3 sequence (DNA): TGTGCCAGCAGCTTCGCCCTTCAGGGTGAAGCTTTCTTT. It specifies CASSFALQGEAFF.

The chain joins TRBV20-1 to TRBJ2-5, with TRBD2 matching 9 bases. CDR1 and CDR2 from the germline V gene are DFQATT and SNEGSKA (reference sequence). V trimming: 6 bases; J trimming: 6 bases; junction bases outside the gene matches: 17. This CDR3 has 16 amino acids. The CDR3 nucleotides are TGCAGTGCCACACCCACTACGCGGGGGGGCTTAAAGACCCAGTACTTC. Its translation is CSATPTTRGGLKTQYF.

V gene TRBV5-8 combines with J gene TRBJ1-5; D call uncertain. Germline V CDR1 and CDR2: SGHTS, YDEGEE. V lost 0 bases to trimming and J lost 4 bases, with 11 bases between them. CDR3 length: 15 residues. The CDR3 nucleotides read TGTGCCAGCAGCTTGGAGGTCCGCCCAAATCAGCCCCAGCATTTT. Translation gives CASSLEVRPNQPQHF.

The chain recombines TRBV7-2 with TRBJ1-2, with TRBD1 as a possible D gene (5 bases). Trimming removed 2 bases at V and 2 bases at J, with 9 bases between. Germline CDR1 SGHTA, CDR2 FQGNSA. The CDR3 is 14 amino acids. CDR3 residues: CASSLQGSNYGYTF. As DNA, the CDR3 is TGTGCCAGCAGCTTACAGGGTTCCAACTATGGCTACACCTTC.

The genes are TRBV7-2 and TRBJ1-6; perhaps TRBD1 as D (5 bases). The CDR3 is 14 amino acids. Germline V gene sequence: CDR1 SGHTA, CDR2 FQGNSA. The germline V and J ends were trimmed by 1 base and 9 bases, with 10 bases remaining between them. The CDR3 spells CASSLDRIVSPLHF. Written as DNA, the CDR3 is TGTGCCAGCAGCTTAGACAGGATAGTTTCACCCCTCCACTTT.

The chain joins TRBV29-1 to TRBJ2-1; 8 nucleotides match TRBD2. The CDR3 has 18 amino acids. Germline-derived CDR1 and CDR2 are SQVTM and ANQGSEA. Trimming at V came to 4 bases and at J to 2 bases, leaving 16 bases not matched to a gene. Here the CDR3 reads CSVGDPGVAGTTYNEQFF. Here the CDR3 DNA reads TGCAGCGTTGGGGACCCGGGGGTAGCGGGGACCACCTACAATGAGCAGTTCTTC.

The chain employs TRBV6-6 and TRBJ1-3; TRBD1 agrees at 8 bases. The germline V gene has CDR1 MNHNY and CDR2 SVGAGI (reference sequence). The CDR3 has 15 residues. V lost 6 bases and J lost 0; bases outside the gene matches: 4. The CDR3 nucleotides read TGTGCCAGCAGACAGGACAGGGACTCTGGAAACACCATATATTTT. It translates to CASRQDRDSGNTIYF.

This clonotype occurred a few times. The rearrangement uses TRBV5-1 and TRBJ1-1; TRBD1 agrees at 10 bases. CDR1 is SGHRS and CDR2 is YFSETQ in the germline V gene. The CDR3 covers 15 residues. V gave up 4 bases and J gave up 4 bases; unmatched junction bases: 7. CDR3 nucleotides: TGCGCCAGCAGCCGGGACAGGGGCGCAGGCACTGAAGCTTTCTTT. Translating gives CASSRDRGAGTEAFF.

The chain is built from TRBV7-2 and TRBJ2-2; 8 nucleotides line up with TRBD2. CDR1 is SGHTA, CDR2 FQGNSA, per germline. V shed 1 base and J 9 bases; nucleotides not matched to a gene: 10. This CDR3 is built from 16 residues. CDR3 loop: CASSLDPGGPGWELFF. The CDR3 coding sequence is TGTGCCAGCAGCTTAGATCCGGGAGGGCCCGGCTGGGAGCTGTTTTTT.

This clonotype was counted a few times. The V gene is TRBV19, the J gene TRBJ1-5, with TRBD1 as a possible D gene (5 bases). The CDR3 length is 14 residues. V was shortened by 8 bases and J by 8 bases, with 19 bases between the two germline ends. From germline, CDR1 is LNHDA and CDR2 SQIVND (reference sequence). The CDR3 region has the DNA TGTGCCAGTGCCGCGACCAGGGTCGGGGAGCCCCAGCATTTT. Encoded protein: CASAATRVGEPQHF.

In its sample, this clonotype was seen a few times. This sequence joins TRBV7-8 and TRBJ1-1; D is possibly TRBD1 (5 bases). CDR3 length: 15 residues. Trimming took 0 bases from V and 5 from J, leaving 13 bases between them. The V gene's germline CDR1 is SGHVS and CDR2 FQNEAQ. The CDR3 region has the DNA TGTGCCAGCAGCTTAGCGCGGGGGAGGTCGACTGAAGCTTTCTTT. This codes for CASSLARGRSTEAFF.

The chain links TRBV29-1 to TRBJ1-2; D possibly corresponds to TRBD1 (6 bases). Deletions cut 4 bases from V and 5 bases from J, with 14 bases between. Germline lookup yields CDR1 SQVTM and CDR2 ANQGSEA. CDR3 size: 13 residues. CDR3 residues: CSVVGGASYGYTF. As DNA, the CDR3 is TGCAGCGTTGTTGGGGGGGCGTCATATGGCTACACCTTC.

This clonotype was counted only a few times. The rearrangement joins TRBV6-2 or TRBV6-3 to TRBJ2-1; 9 bases are a match to TRBD1. The length of the CDR3 is 14 residues. Germline V gene sequence: CDR1 MNHEY, CDR2 SVGEGT. With 10 bases clipped from V and 6 bases from J, the junction kept 10 bases outside the gene matches. DNA of the CDR3: TGTGCCACCGGGAAGGGGACAGGGACCAATGAGCAGTTCTTC. This translates into CATGKGTGTNEQFF.

The chain employs TRBV15 and TRBJ2-1; D unclear. The length of the CDR3 is 14 residues. Germline V gene sequence: CDR1 LNHNV, CDR2 YYDKDF (reference sequence). Trimming removed 1 base at V and 5 bases at J, with 9 bases between. The CDR3 region is CATSRGGRNNEQFF. The CDR3, as DNA: TGTGCCACCAGCAGAGGAGGACGAAACAATGAGCAGTTCTTC.

The chain uses TRBV9 and TRBJ2-1; D ambiguous. Trimming took 0 bases from V and 12 from J, leaving 13 bases between them. Germline V gene lookup returns CDR1 SGDLS and CDR2 YYNGEE. CDR3 length: 13 amino acids. The chain's CDR3 is CASSVVITGPQFF. In DNA form, the CDR3 reads TGTGCCAGCAGCGTAGTAATAACGGGTCCGCAGTTCTTC.

V and J are TRBV7-6 and TRBJ2-2, with D perhaps matching TRBD1 (6 bases). CDR1 and CDR2 (germline): SGHVS, FNYEAQ. The V and J ends lost 2 bases and 5 bases respectively, with 18 bases between them. This CDR3 has 17 residues. DNA for the CDR3: TGTGCCAGCAGCTTATTCCCTACAGGGTCGAGTACCGGGGAGCTGTTTTTT. It codes for CASSLFPTGSSTGELFF.

This clonotype was counted a few times. The V call is TRBV7-6, the J call TRBJ2-3; D ambiguous. Trimming shortened V by 5 bases and J by 2 bases, and 11 bases separated the two germline ends. CDR3 length equals 14 residues. The germline V gene encodes CDR1 SGHVS and CDR2 FNYEAQ. CDR3 nucleotide sequence: TGTGCCAGCAGCACCACCCTGGACACAGATACGCAGTATTTT. Its protein product is CASSTTLDTDTQYF. Full variable domain (outside the CDR3, taken from reference TRBV7-6 and TRBJ2-3): GAGVSQSPRYKVTKRGQDVALRCDPISGHVSLYWYRQALGQGPEFLTYFNYEAQQDKSGLPNDRFSAERPEGSISTLTIQRTEQRDSAMYRCASSTTLDTDTQYFGPGTRLTVL.